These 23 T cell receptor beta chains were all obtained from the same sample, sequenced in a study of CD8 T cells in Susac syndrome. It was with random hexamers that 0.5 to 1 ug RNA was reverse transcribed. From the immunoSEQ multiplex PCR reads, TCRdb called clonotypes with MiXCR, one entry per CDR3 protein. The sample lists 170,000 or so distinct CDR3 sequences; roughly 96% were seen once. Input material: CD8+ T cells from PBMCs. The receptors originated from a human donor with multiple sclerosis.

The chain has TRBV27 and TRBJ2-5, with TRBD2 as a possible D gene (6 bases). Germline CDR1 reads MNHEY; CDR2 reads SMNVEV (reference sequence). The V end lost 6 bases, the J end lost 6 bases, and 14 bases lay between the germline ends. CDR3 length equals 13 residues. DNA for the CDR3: TGTGCCAGCAGCCCGGGACTTAGACAGACCCAGTACTTC. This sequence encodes CASSPGLRQTQYF.

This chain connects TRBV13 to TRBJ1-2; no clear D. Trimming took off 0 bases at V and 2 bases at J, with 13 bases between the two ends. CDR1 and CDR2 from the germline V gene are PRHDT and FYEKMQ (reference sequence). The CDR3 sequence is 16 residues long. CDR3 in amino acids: CASSLGLPDVNYGYTF. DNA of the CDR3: TGTGCCAGCAGCTTAGGCCTCCCTGATGTAAACTATGGCTACACCTTC.

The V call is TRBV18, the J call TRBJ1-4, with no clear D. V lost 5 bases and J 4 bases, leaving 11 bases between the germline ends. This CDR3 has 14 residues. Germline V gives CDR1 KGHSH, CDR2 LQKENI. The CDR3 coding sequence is TGTGCCAGCTCAACGGACGCCGGTAATGAAAAACTGTTTTTT. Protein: CASSTDAGNEKLFF.

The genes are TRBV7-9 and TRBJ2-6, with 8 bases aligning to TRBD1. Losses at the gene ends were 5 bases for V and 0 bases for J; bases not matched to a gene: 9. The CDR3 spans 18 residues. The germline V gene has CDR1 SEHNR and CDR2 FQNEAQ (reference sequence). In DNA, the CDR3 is TGTGCCAGCAGCCTGGGACAGGCTATAGACTCTGGGGCCAACGTCCTGACTTTC. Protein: CASSLGQAIDSGANVLTF.

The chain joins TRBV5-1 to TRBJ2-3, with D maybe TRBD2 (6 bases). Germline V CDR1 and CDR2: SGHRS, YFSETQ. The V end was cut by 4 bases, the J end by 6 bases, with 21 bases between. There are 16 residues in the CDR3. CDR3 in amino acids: CASSLGGRARKDTQYF. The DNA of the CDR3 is TGCGCCAGCAGCCTGGGGGGACGCGCGAGGAAGGATACGCAGTATTTT. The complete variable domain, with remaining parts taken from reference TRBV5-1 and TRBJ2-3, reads KAGVTQTPRYLIKTRGQQVTLSCSPISGHRSVSWYQQTPGQGLQFLFEYFSETQRNKGNFPGRFSGRQFSNSRSEMNVSTLELGDSALYLCASSLGGRARKDTQYFGPGTRLTVL.

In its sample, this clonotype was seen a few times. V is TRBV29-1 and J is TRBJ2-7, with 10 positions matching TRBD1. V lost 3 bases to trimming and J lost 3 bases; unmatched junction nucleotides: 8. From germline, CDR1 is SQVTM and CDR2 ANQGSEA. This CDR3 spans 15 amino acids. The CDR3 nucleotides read TGCAGCGTTGAGGAACCGGGACAGGGGTTCTACGAGCAGTACTTC. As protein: CSVEEPGQGFYEQYF.

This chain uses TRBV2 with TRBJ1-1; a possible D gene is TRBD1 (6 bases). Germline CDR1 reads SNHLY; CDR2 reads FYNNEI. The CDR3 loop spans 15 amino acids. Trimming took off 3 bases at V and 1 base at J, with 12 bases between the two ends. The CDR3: CASSDPGDRNTEAFF. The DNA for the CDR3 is TGTGCCAGCAGTGACCCAGGGGACCGGAACACTGAAGCTTTCTTT.

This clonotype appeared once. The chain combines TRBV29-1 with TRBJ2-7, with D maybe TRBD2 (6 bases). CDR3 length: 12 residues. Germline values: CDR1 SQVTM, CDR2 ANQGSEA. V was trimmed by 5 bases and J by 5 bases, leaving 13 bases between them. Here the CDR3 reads CSVLVTSHEQYF. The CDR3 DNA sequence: TGCAGCGTTCTCGTGACTAGTCACGAGCAGTACTTC.

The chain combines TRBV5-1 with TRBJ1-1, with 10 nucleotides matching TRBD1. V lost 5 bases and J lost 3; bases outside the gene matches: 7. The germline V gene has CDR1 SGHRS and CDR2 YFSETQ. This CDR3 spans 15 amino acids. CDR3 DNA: TGCGCCAGCAGTTCCGGGGACAGGGGTTACACTGAAGCTTTCTTT. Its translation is CASSSGDRGYTEAFF.

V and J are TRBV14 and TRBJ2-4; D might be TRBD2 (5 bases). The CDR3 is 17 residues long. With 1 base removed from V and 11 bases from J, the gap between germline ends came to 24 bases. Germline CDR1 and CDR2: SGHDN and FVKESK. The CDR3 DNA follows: TGTGCCAGCAGCCAAGCGGCTAGCCTTTCCACGGGGAGCTTTCAGTACTTC. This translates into CASSQAASLSTGSFQYF.

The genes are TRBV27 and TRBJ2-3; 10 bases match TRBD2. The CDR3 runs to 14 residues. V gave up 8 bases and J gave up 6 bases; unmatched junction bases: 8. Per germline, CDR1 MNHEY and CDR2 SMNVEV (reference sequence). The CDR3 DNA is TGTGCCAGCGCGTGGCTAGCGGGAGCGGATACGCAGTATTTT. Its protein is CASAWLAGADTQYF.

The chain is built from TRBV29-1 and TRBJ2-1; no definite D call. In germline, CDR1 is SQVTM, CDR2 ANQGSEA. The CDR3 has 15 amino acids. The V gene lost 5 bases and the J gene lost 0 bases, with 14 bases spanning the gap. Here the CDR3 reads CSVPRLPSSYNEQFF. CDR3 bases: TGCAGCGTTCCCCGACTTCCTAGCTCCTACAATGAGCAGTTCTTC.

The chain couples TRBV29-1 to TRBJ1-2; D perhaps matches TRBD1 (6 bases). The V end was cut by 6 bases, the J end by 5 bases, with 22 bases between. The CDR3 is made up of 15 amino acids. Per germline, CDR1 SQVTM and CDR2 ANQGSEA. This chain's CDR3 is CSVEEQGPPWYGYTF. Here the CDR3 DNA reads TGCAGCGTCGAGGAACAGGGCCCCCCTTGGTATGGCTACACCTTC.

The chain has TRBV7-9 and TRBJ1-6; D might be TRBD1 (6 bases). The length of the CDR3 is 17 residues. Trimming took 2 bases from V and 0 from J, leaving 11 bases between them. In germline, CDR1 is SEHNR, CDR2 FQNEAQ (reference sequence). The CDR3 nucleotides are TGTGCCAGCAGCTTACCTGGGGGCAGCTCCTATAATTCACCCCTCCACTTT. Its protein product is CASSLPGGSSYNSPLHF.

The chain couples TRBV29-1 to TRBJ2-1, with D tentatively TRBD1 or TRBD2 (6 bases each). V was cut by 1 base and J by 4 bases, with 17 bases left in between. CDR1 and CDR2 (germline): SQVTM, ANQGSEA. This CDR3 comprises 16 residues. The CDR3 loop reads CSVEGMDRGLYNEQFF. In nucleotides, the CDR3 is TGCAGCGTTGAAGGCATGGATCGGGGGCTATACAATGAGCAGTTCTTC.

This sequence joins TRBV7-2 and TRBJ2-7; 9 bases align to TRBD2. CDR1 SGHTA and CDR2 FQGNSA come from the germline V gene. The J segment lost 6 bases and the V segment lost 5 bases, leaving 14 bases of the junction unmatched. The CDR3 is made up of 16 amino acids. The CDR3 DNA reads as TGTGCCAGCAGCCCCCCTTGGCGGGGGGGCACCTGCGAGCAGTACTTC. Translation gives CASSPPWRGGTCEQYF.

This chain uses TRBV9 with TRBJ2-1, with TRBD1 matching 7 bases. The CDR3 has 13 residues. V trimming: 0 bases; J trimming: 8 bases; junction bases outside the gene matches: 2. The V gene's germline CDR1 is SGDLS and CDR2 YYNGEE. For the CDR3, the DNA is TGTGCCAGCAGCGTAGACAGGGGCCATGAGCAGTTCTTC. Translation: CASSVDRGHEQFF.

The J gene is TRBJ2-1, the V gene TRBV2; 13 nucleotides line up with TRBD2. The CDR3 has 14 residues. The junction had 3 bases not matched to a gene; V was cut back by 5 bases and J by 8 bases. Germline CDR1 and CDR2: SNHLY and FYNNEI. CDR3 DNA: TGTGCCAGCAGTTGGACTAGCGGGAGTGATGAGCAGTTCTTC. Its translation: CASSWTSGSDEQFF.

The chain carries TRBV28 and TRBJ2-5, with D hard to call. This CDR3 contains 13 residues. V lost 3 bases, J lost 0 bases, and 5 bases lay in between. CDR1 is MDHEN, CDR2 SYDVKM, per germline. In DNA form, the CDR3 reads TGTGCCAGCAGTTTGGTAGACCAAGAGACCCAGTACTTC. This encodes CASSLVDQETQYF. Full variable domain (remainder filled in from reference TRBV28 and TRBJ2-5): DVKVTQSSRYLVKRTGEKVFLECVQDMDHENMFWYRQDPGLGLRLIYFSYDVKMKEKGDIPEGYSVSREKKERFSLILESASTNQTSMYLCASSLVDQETQYFGPGTRLLVL.

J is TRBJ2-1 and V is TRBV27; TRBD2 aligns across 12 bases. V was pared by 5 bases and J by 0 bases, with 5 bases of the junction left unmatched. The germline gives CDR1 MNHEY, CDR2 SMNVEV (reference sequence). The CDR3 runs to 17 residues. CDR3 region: CASSLLAGGLSYNEQFF. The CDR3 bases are TGTGCCAGCAGTCTACTAGCGGGAGGTCTCTCCTACAATGAGCAGTTCTTC.

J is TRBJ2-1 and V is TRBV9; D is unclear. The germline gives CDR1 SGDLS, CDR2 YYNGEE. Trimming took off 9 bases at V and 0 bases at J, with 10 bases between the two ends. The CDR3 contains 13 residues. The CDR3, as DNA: TGTGCCACCGCCGCGGACTCCTACAATGAGCAGTTCTTC. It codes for CATAADSYNEQFF.

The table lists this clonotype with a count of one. The CDR3 here is CATSTGTGNNEQYF. The CDR3 coding sequence is TGTGCCACCAGCACCGGGACAGGAAACAACGAGCAGTACTTC. This chain links TRBV15 with TRBJ2-7; 8 bases are a match to TRBD1. From germline, CDR1 is LNHNV and CDR2 YYDKDF (reference sequence). The CDR3 totals 14 residues. The J segment lost 5 bases and the V segment lost 4 bases, leaving 7 bases of the junction unmatched.

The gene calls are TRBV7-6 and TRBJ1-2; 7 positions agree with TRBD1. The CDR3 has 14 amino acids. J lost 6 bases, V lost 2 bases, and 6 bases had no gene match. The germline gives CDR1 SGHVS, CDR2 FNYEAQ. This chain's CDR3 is CASSLLGTEDGYTF. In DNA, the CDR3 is TGTGCCAGCAGCTTATTAGGGACAGAGGATGGCTACACCTTC.